This entry is about one T cell receptor beta chain. The antigen is unknown. The entry originates in a study of graft-versus-host responses after intestinal transplantation. Across the whole study: Recipients obtained multivisceral, liver-intestinal, or isolated intestinal transplants. All recipients got anti-thymocyte globulin induction, then tacrolimus and steroids for 2 to 4 years. Study results and limitations: Early post-transplant HvG declines showed an association with peak circulating GvH clone levels. In recipient marrow, GvH clones were found, and some appeared first in ileum or blood.

TCRdb's copy holds only in-frame clones and misses some; the assay was immunoSEQ multiplex PCR. The table lists about 19,000 clones, around nine tenths of them singletons. With 4 bases removed from V and 3 bases from J, the gap between germline ends came to 6 bases. The length of the CDR3 is 12 residues. Germline V gene data show CDR1 as KGHSH and CDR2 as LQKENI. The chain recombines TRBV18 with TRBJ2-5; D is perhaps TRBD2 (6 bases). The source material was PBMCs, sampled around 230 days after intestinal transplant. This receptor was obtained from a human patient who received an intestinal transplant, so some T cells may come from the graft donor. In nucleotides, the CDR3 is TGTGCCAGCTCACGGGGGGAAGAGACCCAGTACTTC. Translated: CASSRGEETQYF.